This is a list of T cell receptor beta chains from one sample in a study of T cell responses to AZD1222 COVID-19 vaccine. Sequenced by immunoSEQ multiplex PCR; TCRdb stores in-frame clones only, minus some. The table has around 87,000 clones, approximately 91% seen once. The sequences come from peripheral blood, collected on day 0 of AZD1222 vaccination. The origin of the receptors is an adult in good health. The CDR3 runs from the conserved cysteine through the conserved F or W.

j_gene | v_gene | CDR3aa
TRBJ2-5 | TRBV6-5 | CASSYSTGLGQETQYF
TRBJ2-7 | TRBV6-6 | CASSYIGGAYEQYF
TRBJ1-2 | TRBV2 | CASSPGTGIAGF
TRBJ1-1 | TRBV5-4 | CASSLGLPLGQDKGAFF
TRBJ2-5 | TRBV6-1 | CASSGAGGTQYF
TRBJ1-4 | TRBV18 | CASSPELRFRAEKLFF
TRBJ1-5 | TRBV9 | CASSVSEGPQHF
TRBJ1-4 | TRBV28 | CASGGRTGDEKLFF
TRBJ1-2 | TRBV7-2 | CASSLGGRYGYTF
TRBJ2-3 | TRBV10-3 | CAISGGGGAFADTQYF
TRBJ1-5 | TRBV2 | CASSYTMETQHF
TRBJ1-1 | TRBV19 | CASSRPPGRSTEAFF
TRBJ2-2 | TRBV6-2/TRBV6-3 | CASRPYTGELFF
TRBJ1-1 | TRBV11-1 | CASSYLGTPNTEAFF
TRBJ2-5 | TRBV10-3 | CAISDWTSGGQETQYF
TRBJ2-1 | TRBV7-2 | CASSLVSGGEQFF
TRBJ1-2 | TRBV7-8 | CASSPTGPGYTF
TRBJ1-5 | TRBV19 | CASSILQDRPYQPQHF
TRBJ1-1 | TRBV18 | CASSPPEPRNQAFF
TRBJ1-6 | TRBV5-6 | CASSFAGQARGSPLHF
TRBJ1-3 | TRBV18 | CASSPAPGQGNTIYF
TRBJ1-4 | TRBV5-1 | CASSWGLRNEKLFF
TRBJ2-3 | TRBV6-5 | CASSSRTGGTDTQYF